These 9 T cell receptor beta chains share one sample of origin, sequenced in a study of shared clonotypes between healthy human individuals. Only in-frame clones appear in the TCRdb table, and some are missing; sequencing was by immunoSEQ multiplex PCR. Of around 2.5 million clones detected, approximately 93% appear once; the ten largest clones hold around 0.37%. The sample comprised naive CD4+ T cells from PBMCs. Subset meaning: CD45RA+ positively selected. All receptors derive from a man between 18 and 29 years old in good health. Some clones in this sample may be carry-over from other donors' samples.

In its sample, this clone was seen once. Other nucleotide sequences in the sample specify the same CDR3. The J gene is TRBJ1-2, the V gene TRBV18; 11 bases are shared with TRBD1. In germline, CDR1 is KGHSH, CDR2 LQKENI. CDR3 length: 15 residues. V was clipped by 3 bases and J by 4 bases; unmatched bases: 4. The CDR3 reads CASSPGTGGTYGYTF. CDR3 bases: TGTGCCAGCTCACCGGGGACAGGGGGGACCTATGGCTACACCTTC.

The chain is built from TRBV6-1 and TRBJ1-4, with 7 bases that match TRBD1. Germline-derived CDR1 and CDR2 are MNHNS and SASEGT. After removal of 7 bases from V and 0 bases from J, the junction contained 2 bases not matched to a gene. The CDR3 is 14 residues long. CDR3 sequence: CASKGTATNEKLFF. CDR3 coding DNA: TGTGCCAGCAAAGGGACAGCAACTAATGAAAAACTGTTTTTT.

The table lists this clone with a count of one. It is unclear where the CDR3 begins or ends on the DNA, so no DNA is shown, and the CDR3 is as TCRdb lists it. The chain has TRBV10-2 and TRBJ2-5; TRBD1 reflects the table's D call only, with no check against the DNA. The CDR3 extends over 15 residues, inclusive of both ends. Per germline, CDR1 WSHSY and CDR2 SAAADI. The CDR3 is CASILGPGGVYEQYF.

The rearrangement uses TRBV25-1 and TRBJ1-4; D uncertain. This CDR3 has 14 residues. V lost 3 bases, J lost 0 bases, and 5 bases lay in between. Per the germline V gene, CDR1 is MGHDK and CDR2 is SYGVNS. The CDR3 nucleotides are TGTGCCAGCAGTGATTCTGCAACTAATGAAAAACTGTTTTTT. Protein: CASSDSATNEKLFF.

About this clone: The same CDR3 also results from other DNA sequences found in this sample. The rearrangement uses TRBV5-1 and TRBJ1-5; D is undetermined. The V gene's germline CDR1 is SGHRS and CDR2 YFSETQ. The CDR3 spans 15 residues. Trimming stripped 0 bases from V and 0 bases from J, with 7 bases between. This CDR3 is CASSLAGGSNQPQHF. The CDR3 region has the DNA TGCGCCAGCAGCTTGGCAGGAGGTAGCAATCAGCCCCAGCATTTT.

The V and J genes are TRBV7-2 and TRBJ1-4; D ambiguous. CDR1 SGHTA and CDR2 FQGNSA come from the germline V gene. CDR3 length: 12 residues. The V gene lost 6 bases and the J gene lost 7 bases, with 9 bases spanning the gap. The CDR3 DNA sequence: TGTGCCAGCAGTTTCTATAGTGAAAAACTGTTTTTT. Its translation: CASSFYSEKLFF.

The chain combines TRBV7-2 with TRBJ2-1; no clear D. CDR1 and CDR2 (germline): SGHTA, FQGNSA. Between the trimmed V and J ends, which lost 1 base and 0 bases, there was a span of 10 bases. The CDR3 spans 16 residues. CDR3 sequence reads: CASSLGPASSYNEQFF. CDR3 nucleotides: TGTGCCAGCAGCTTAGGCCCAGCGAGCTCCTACAATGAGCAGTTCTTC.

This chain uses TRBV4-3 with TRBJ2-1; 10 bases fit TRBD1. Germline V gene lookup returns CDR1 LGHNA and CDR2 YSLEER. Trimming removed 8 bases from V and 6 bases from J; junction bases left unmatched: 16. The CDR3 loop spans 17 amino acids. The CDR3 sequence is CASPTRRRDRGRNEQFF. The DNA of the CDR3 is TGCGCCAGCCCAACCCGCAGAAGGGACAGGGGACGCAATGAGCAGTTCTTC.

As concerns this clone: The identical CDR3 is also encoded by other nucleotide sequences in the sample. The chain links TRBV6-5 to TRBJ2-1; no clear D gene. Germline CDR1 reads MNHEY; CDR2 reads SVGAGI. Trimming took 5 bases from V and 0 from J, leaving 5 bases between them. This CDR3 has 13 amino acids. The CDR3 spells CASSRPSYNEQFF. CDR3 nucleotide sequence: TGTGCCAGCAGTCGGCCCTCCTACAATGAGCAGTTCTTC.